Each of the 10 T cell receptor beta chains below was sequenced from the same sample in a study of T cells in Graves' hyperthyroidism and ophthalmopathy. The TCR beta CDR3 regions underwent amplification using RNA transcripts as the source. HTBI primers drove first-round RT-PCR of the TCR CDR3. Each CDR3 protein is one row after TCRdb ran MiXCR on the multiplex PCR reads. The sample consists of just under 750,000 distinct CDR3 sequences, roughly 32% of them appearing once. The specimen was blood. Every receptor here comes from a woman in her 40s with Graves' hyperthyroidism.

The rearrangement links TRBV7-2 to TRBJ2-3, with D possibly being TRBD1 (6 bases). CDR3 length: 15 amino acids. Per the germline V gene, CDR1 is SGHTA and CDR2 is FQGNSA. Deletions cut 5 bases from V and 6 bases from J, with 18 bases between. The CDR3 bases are TGTGCCAGCAGCCTAGGGGGACCGGCGACGGATACGCAGTATTTT. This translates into CASSLGGPATDTQYF.

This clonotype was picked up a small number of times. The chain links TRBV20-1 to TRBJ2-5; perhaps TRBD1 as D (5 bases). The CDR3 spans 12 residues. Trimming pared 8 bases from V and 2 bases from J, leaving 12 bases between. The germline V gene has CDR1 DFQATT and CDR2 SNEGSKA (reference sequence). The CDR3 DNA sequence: TGCAGTTTAGGGGCAGGGCAAGAGACCCAGTACTTC. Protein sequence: CSLGAGQETQYF.

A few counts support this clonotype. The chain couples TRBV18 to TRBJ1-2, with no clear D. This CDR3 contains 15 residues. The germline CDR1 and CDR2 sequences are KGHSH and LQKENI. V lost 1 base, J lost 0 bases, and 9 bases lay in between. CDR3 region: CASSPLESTNYGYTF. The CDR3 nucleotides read TGTGCCAGCTCACCACTTGAGTCTACTAACTATGGCTACACCTTC.

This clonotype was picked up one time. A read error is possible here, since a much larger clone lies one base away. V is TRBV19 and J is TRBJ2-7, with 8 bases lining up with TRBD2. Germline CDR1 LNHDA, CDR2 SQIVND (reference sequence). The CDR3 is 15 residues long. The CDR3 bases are TGTGCCAGTAGTATTGCACTAGCGGAGTACTACGGGCAGTACTTC. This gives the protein CASSIALAEYYGQYF.

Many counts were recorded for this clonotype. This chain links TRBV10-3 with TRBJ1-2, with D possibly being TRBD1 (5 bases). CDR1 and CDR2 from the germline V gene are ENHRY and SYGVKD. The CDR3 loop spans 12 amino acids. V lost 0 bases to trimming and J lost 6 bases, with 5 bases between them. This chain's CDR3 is CAISESTDGYTF. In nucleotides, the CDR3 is TGTGCCATCAGTGAGTCGACAGATGGCTACACCTTC.

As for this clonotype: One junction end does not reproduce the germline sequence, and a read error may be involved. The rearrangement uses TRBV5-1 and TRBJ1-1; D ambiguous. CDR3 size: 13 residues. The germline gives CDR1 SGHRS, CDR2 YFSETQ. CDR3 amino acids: CASRAGSNTGAFF. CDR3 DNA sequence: TGCGCCAGCAGGGCTGGATCGAACACTGGAGCTTTCTTT.

CDR3 residues: CASSQTPITGREAYEQYF. CDR3 in DNA: TGTGCCAGTAGCCAAACCCCAATTACAGGGAGGGAGGCCTACGAGCAGTACTTC. J is TRBJ2-7 and V is TRBV19, with D perhaps matching TRBD2 (7 bases). This CDR3 contains 18 residues. The germline CDR1 and CDR2 sequences are LNHDA and SQIVND (reference sequence). V dropped 6 bases and J dropped 2 bases, with 26 bases sitting between them.

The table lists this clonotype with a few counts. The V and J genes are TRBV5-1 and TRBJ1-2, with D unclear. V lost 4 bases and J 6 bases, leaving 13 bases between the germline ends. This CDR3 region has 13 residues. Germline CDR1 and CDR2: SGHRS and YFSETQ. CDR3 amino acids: CASSKRLIDGYTF. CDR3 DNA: TGCGCCAGCAGCAAAAGGTTGATTGATGGCTACACCTTC.

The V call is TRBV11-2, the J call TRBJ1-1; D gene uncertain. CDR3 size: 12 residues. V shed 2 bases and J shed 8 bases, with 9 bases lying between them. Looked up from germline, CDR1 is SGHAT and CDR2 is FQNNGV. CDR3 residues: CASSLTPPEAFF. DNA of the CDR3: TGTGCCAGCAGCTTAACTCCCCCCGAAGCTTTCTTT.

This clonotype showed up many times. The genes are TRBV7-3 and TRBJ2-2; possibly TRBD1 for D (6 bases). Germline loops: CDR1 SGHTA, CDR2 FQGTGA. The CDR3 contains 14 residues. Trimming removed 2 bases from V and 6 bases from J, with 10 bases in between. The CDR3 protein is CASSLQGTAGELFF. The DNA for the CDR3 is TGTGCCAGCAGCTTACAGGGGACGGCCGGGGAGCTGTTTTTT.